This T cell receptor (beta chain) was documented in a study of blood T cell repertoires in COVID-19 (dated by TCRdb to 2020 to 2022). About the study as a whole: The collaborator samples originated in the United States, Italy and Spain and spanned the acute and convalescent phases of COVID-19. The prospective study material was composed of cDNA or gDNA derived from T cells, B-cell-depleted T cells, or PBMCs. Deeply sampled blood TCRbeta repertoires from subjects exposed to, actively infected with, or recovered from COVID-19 were included in the dataset. A freely available public database, intended as a resource for researchers studying the immune response to SARS-CoV-2, is where the repertoires were released. The samples were drawn from two sources: the first 160 participants of the ongoing ImmuneRACE study, and 1,254 subjects contributed by 6 global collaborators. A de-identified subject ID, COVID-19 status, age in years and sex were almost always included in the sample metadata. Where available, HLA class I and class II types were obtained from metadata supplied by the sample provider rather than from assay-based typing.

Overall study results and their limits: The quantity of clinical and demographic metadata differed by source and by participant and was supplied without curation.

This clone was observed a handful of times. Its antigen has not been determined. Base qualities are not provided; no much larger clone lies one nucleotide away. The sample carries other DNA sequences with the same CDR3. The immunoSEQ Assay, a bias-controlled multiplex PCR, was used to amplify TCRbeta CDR3 regions from genomic DNA. The authors processed their data as follows. Nucleated cell counts per sample were estimated from amplification of reference gene primers within the assay. To quantify the absolute abundance of each unique TCRbeta CDR3 rearrangement, sequence reads were collapsed and filtered. Productive Simpson clonality was computed per sample as the square root of Simpson's diversity index over productive rearrangements. Drawn from immuneACCESS, this table holds only the in-frame rearrangements with V and J called that TCRdb kept. Clones are partly lost; checked studies trace under half to an unresolved V gene and leave the rest unexplained. That table is the source of V, J and clone size, and D and trimming were worked out from the DNA. This sample is represented by 95,000 or so clones; 81% of them were singletons. The leading ten clones occupy under 5.5% of the sample.

One collaborating source in Seattle enrolled patients while the patients were actively infected and followed the patients over time throughout the course of disease. The collaborating institutions used their own protocols to collect whole blood in K2EDTA tubes. For TCRbeta analysis, collaborator samples were shipped as frozen whole blood, as isolated PBMCs, or as DNA extracted from either sample type. The source material was peripheral blood. The clonotype comes from a man older than 75 with COVID-19, enrolled during active disease.

The sequence in DNA is TGTGCCAGTAGTATACGGGGGAGCACTGAAGCTTTCTTT. This translates into CASSIRGSTEAFF. The chain is made from TRBV19 and TRBJ1-1; a tentative D call is TRBD1 (5 bases match). At the junction V is shortened by 2 bases and J by 4 bases, with 8 bases in between. CDR1 and CDR2 are read off the germline V gene (reference sequence) as LNHDA and SQIVND. The CDR3 goes from the cysteine to the phenylalanine over 13 residues. The retained sequence is limited to the CDR3, 39 bases, with the frame set at the first base.